What follows are 18 T cell receptor beta chains derived from one specimen sequenced in a study of cytomegalovirus exposure and HLA in healthy donors. In the PCR, 60 Vbeta and 13 Jbeta primers were used. TCRdb's table, derived via immunoSEQ multiplex PCR, lists solely in-frame clones and lacks some. The table has 110,000 or so clones, 70% to 80% seen once. Sequenced: PBMCs. These receptors came from a woman aged 40 to 50 in good health and CMV-seropositive.

This rearrangement joins TRBV19 to TRBJ1-5; unclear D gene. The CDR3 runs 13 residues. Germline lookup yields CDR1 LNHDA and CDR2 SQIVND (reference sequence). V was trimmed by 1 base and J by 7 bases, leaving 8 bases between them. CDR3 DNA: TGTGCCAGTAGTATAGTTGCAGGCCAGCCCCAGCATTTT. This gives the protein CASSIVAGQPQHF.

The rearrangement uses TRBV5-5 and TRBJ2-1, with TRBD2 matching over 9 bases. The length of the CDR3 is 16 residues. Germline V lookup: CDR1 SGHKS, CDR2 YYEKEE (reference sequence). V dropped 0 bases and J dropped 5; count of bases not matched to a gene: 6. For the CDR3, the DNA is TGTGCCAGCAGCTTGGCCGAAATAGCGGGGGACAATGAGCAGTTCTTC. It specifies CASSLAEIAGDNEQFF.

This chain connects TRBV10-3 to TRBJ2-2; tentative D call: TRBD1 (5 bases). The CDR3 covers 16 residues. Germline-derived CDR1 and CDR2 are ENHRY and SYGVKD. V was trimmed by 1 base and J by 3 bases, leaving 12 bases between them. The DNA of the CDR3 is TGTGCCATCAGTGAGTTTCAGGGAATATACACCGGGGAGCTGTTTTTT. This sequence encodes CAISEFQGIYTGELFF.

V gene TRBV7-9 combines with J gene TRBJ2-5, with D unresolved. Germline CDR1 and CDR2: SEHNR and FQNEAQ (reference sequence). V gave up 2 bases and J gave up 5 bases, with 6 bases separating them. This CDR3 contains 12 residues. CDR3 sequence reads: CASSLNSETQYF. The DNA for the CDR3 is TGTGCCAGCAGCTTAAACTCGGAGACCCAGTACTTC.

The chain has TRBV19 and TRBJ1-2; D not certain. The germline V gene encodes CDR1 LNHDA and CDR2 SQIVND (reference sequence). This CDR3 has 15 amino acids. With 7 bases removed from V and 0 bases from J, the gap between germline ends came to 15 bases. CDR3 protein: CASTSTALANYGYTF. For the CDR3, the DNA is TGTGCCAGTACCTCAACCGCCTTAGCTAACTATGGCTACACCTTC. Full variable domain (outside the CDR3, taken from reference TRBV19 and TRBJ1-2): DGGITQSPKYLFRKEGQNVTLSCEQNLNHDAMYWYRQDPGQGLRLIYYSQIVNDFQKGDIAEGYSVSREKKESFPLTVTSAQKNPTAFYLCASTSTALANYGYTFGSGTRLTVV.

J is TRBJ1-3 and V is TRBV9; 12 bases are shared with TRBD1. Germline values: CDR1 SGDLS, CDR2 YYNGEE. This CDR3 spans 15 amino acids. V lost 2 bases and J lost 5; bases outside the gene matches: 2. The CDR3 nucleotides are TGTGCCAGCAGCGTTGGGACAGGGGGCCGAAACACCATATATTTT. It yields the protein CASSVGTGGRNTIYF.

CDR3 amino acids: CASSLTGGNYEQYF. The CDR3, as DNA: TGTGCCAGCAGTTTGACAGGGGGGAACTACGAGCAGTACTTC. This chain joins TRBV27 and TRBJ2-7; 9 bases line up with TRBD1. CDR1 is MNHEY and CDR2 is SMNVEV in the germline V gene (reference sequence). This CDR3 spans 14 amino acids. The trim removed 3 bases at V and 3 bases at J, leaving 3 bases unmatched.

The J gene is TRBJ2-2, the V gene TRBV18; a weak D match, TRBD1 (6 bases). Germline values: CDR1 KGHSH, CDR2 LQKENI. Trimming stripped 0 bases from V and 5 bases from J, with 13 bases between. CDR3 size: 16 residues. CDR3 sequence: CASSPPQQGRTGELFF. Written as DNA, the CDR3 is TGTGCCAGCTCACCACCGCAACAGGGCCGTACCGGGGAGCTGTTTTTT.

The chain is built from TRBV2 and TRBJ2-1; no definite D call. The CDR3 has 12 residues. Germline lookup yields CDR1 SNHLY and CDR2 FYNNEI. CDR3 DNA: TGTGCAACCAATATGGCAGGTGATGAGCAGTTCTTC. It translates to CATNMAGDEQFF. Filled out from reference TRBV2 and TRBJ2-1, the complete variable domain reads EPEVTQTPSHQVTQMGQEVILRCVPISNHLYFYWYRQILGQKVEFLVSFYNNEISEKSEIFDDQFSVERPDGSNFTLKIRSTKLEDSAMYFCATNMAGDEQFFGPGTRLTVL.

The V call is TRBV2, the J call TRBJ1-5, with 8 nucleotides matching TRBD1. Trimming at V came to 6 bases and at J to 0 bases, leaving 4 bases not matched to a gene. Germline CDR1 and CDR2: SNHLY and FYNNEI. The CDR3 has 15 amino acids. The DNA for the CDR3 is TGTGCCAGCAGAACGGGACAGGCTAGCAATCAGCCCCAGCATTTT. Translated, it gives CASRTGQASNQPQHF.

The V and J genes are TRBV2 and TRBJ2-1; D unclear. The CDR3 length is 13 residues. The V end was cut by 6 bases, the J end by 7 bases, with 13 bases between. Germline values: CDR1 SNHLY, CDR2 FYNNEI. The CDR3 is CASRVYLRNEQFF. Written as DNA, the CDR3 is TGTGCCAGCAGAGTCTACCTCCGAAATGAGCAGTTCTTC.

This clone turned up a few times. The chain links TRBV6-5 to TRBJ1-6, with TRBD1 matching over 8 bases. Looked up from germline, CDR1 is MNHEY and CDR2 is SVGAGI. This CDR3 is built from 16 residues. V was pared by 4 bases and J by 9 bases, with 11 bases of the junction left unmatched. The CDR3 DNA sequence: TGTGCCAGCAGTTCAAGGGCAGGGGGCGGCGGTTCACCCCTCCACTTT. Amino acid sequence: CASSSRAGGGGSPLHF.

The chain carries TRBV2 and TRBJ1-2; TRBD1 agrees at 10 bases. The CDR3 sequence is 15 residues long. Looked up from germline, CDR1 is SNHLY and CDR2 is FYNNEI. The V gene end was trimmed by 3 bases and the J gene end by 7 bases; junction bases not matched to a gene: 8. The CDR3 sequence is CASSEIWTGGGGYTF. As DNA, the CDR3 is TGTGCCAGCAGTGAGATTTGGACAGGGGGGGGTGGCTACACCTTC.

The chain couples TRBV4-1 to TRBJ2-3; 9 bases line up with TRBD2. After removal of 0 bases from V and 9 bases from J, the junction contained 13 bases not matched to a gene. This CDR3 is built from 17 residues. Germline assignment: CDR1 MGHRA and CDR2 YSYEKL. The CDR3 DNA follows: TGCGCCAGCAGCCAAGATTTCCTAGCGGGGTCACCGTGGACGCAGTATTTT. Its translation is CASSQDFLAGSPWTQYF.

The V and J genes are TRBV11-2 and TRBJ2-7, with 7 bases that match TRBD2. Looked up from germline, CDR1 is SGHAT and CDR2 is FQNNGV. J lost 2 bases, V lost 1 base, and 2 bases had no gene match. CDR3 size: 14 residues. This CDR3 reads CASSLVGLAYEQYF. In nucleotides, the CDR3 is TGTGCCAGCAGCTTAGTTGGACTAGCCTACGAGCAGTACTTC.

This chain joins TRBV5-1 and TRBJ1-5; no clear D. The CDR3 contains 16 residues. Trimming removed 0 bases at V and 2 bases at J, with 12 bases between. The germline CDR1 and CDR2 sequences are SGHRS and YFSETQ. The CDR3 loop reads CASSLGAEVGNQPQHF. CDR3 in DNA: TGCGCCAGCAGCTTGGGGGCGGAGGTTGGCAATCAGCCCCAGCATTTT.

This clone was seen a few times. The genes are TRBV28 and TRBJ1-2, with TRBD1 matching over 10 bases. Germline loops: CDR1 MDHEN, CDR2 SYDVKM. The V gene end was trimmed by 8 bases and the J gene end by 7 bases; junction bases not matched to a gene: 4. The CDR3 is 12 residues long. The DNA for the CDR3 is TGTGCCAGCGGGACAGGGGAGGTTGGCTACACCTTC. Residues: CASGTGEVGYTF.

The chain uses TRBV6-5 and TRBJ2-3, with TRBD2 matching 7 bases. After removal of 2 bases from V and 3 bases from J, the junction contained 2 bases not matched to a gene. The CDR3 runs to 14 residues. Germline loops: CDR1 MNHEY, CDR2 SVGAGI. CDR3 DNA sequence: TGTGCCAGCAGTTACGGGGGGGGTACAGATACGCAGTATTTT. Amino acid sequence: CASSYGGGTDTQYF.